The 20 T cell receptor beta chains below all came from one sample that was sequenced in a study of T cell clonality in common variable immunodeficiency. Study conclusions and caveats: In common variable immunodeficiency, TCR beta chains reportedly carried fewer deletions and N-nucleotide insertions.

Assay used: immunoSEQ multiplex PCR; TCRdb lists only in-frame clones, some missing. Sampling found 30,000 to 40,000 clones, none seen once. Antigen specificity for these receptors is unknown. Specimen: peripheral blood mononuclear cells. All receptors derive from a human donor with common variable immunodeficiency.

With regard to this clone: The read ends 3 residues early relative to the CDR3; the germline J gene fills the gap. Other nucleotide sequences from this sample produce the same CDR3. V gene TRBV19 combines with J gene TRBJ1-1; D perhaps matches TRBD1 (5 bases). The CDR3 length is 12 residues. V gave up 6 bases and J gave up 1 base, with 6 bases separating them. CDR1 and CDR2 (germline): LNHDA, SQIVND (reference sequence). CDR3 sequence: CASRRGNTEAFF. The sequenced part of the CDR3 DNA is TGTGCCAGTAGAAGGGGGAACACTGAA.

This clone was counted a few times. The missing CDR3 end, 3 residues past where the read stops, is filled in from the germline J gene. The V and J genes are TRBV7-8 and TRBJ1-1; 7 bases agree with TRBD1. The CDR3 contains 14 residues. With V trimmed by 5 bases and J by 0 bases, 3 bases remained unmatched. The germline V gene has CDR1 SGHVS and CDR2 FQNEAQ. CDR3 loop: CASSHGQVNTEAFF. The DNA read from the CDR3 is TGTGCCAGCAGCCATGGACAGGTGAACACTGAA.

This clone has at least ten counts. The read comes to an end 3 residues before the CDR3 does, leaving the germline J gene to fill in the end. This rearrangement joins TRBV11-3 to TRBJ2-1; 8 bases map to TRBD2. This CDR3 has 15 residues. Germline CDR1 and CDR2: SGHNT and YENEEA. The J segment lost 4 bases and the V segment lost 5 bases, leaving 7 bases of the junction unmatched. The sequenced CDR3 bases are TGTGCCAGCAGCCCGGGACTAGGGGTATACAATGAG. Protein sequence: CASSPGLGVYNE. The whole CDR3 reads CASSPGLGVYNEQFF.

The table lists this clone with many counts. The read terminates 3 residues before the CDR3 end, so the remaining end is supplied by the germline J gene. The chain carries TRBV12-3 or TRBV12-4 and TRBJ2-1; 10 nucleotides agree with TRBD1. With 6 bases clipped from V and 6 bases from J, the junction kept 5 bases outside the gene matches. The CDR3 consists of 14 residues. CDR3 DNA (partial): TGTGCCAGCAGGAATGACAGGGGGCCCAATGAG. This translates into CASRNDRGPNE. The complete CDR3 sequence is CASRNDRGPNEQFF.

At least ten counts were recorded for this clone. The missing CDR3 end, 3 residues past where the read stops, is filled in from the germline J gene. The genes are TRBV7-8 and TRBJ2-6; tentatively, D is TRBD1 (6 bases). The CDR3 has 18 amino acids. Germline V gene sequence: CDR1 SGHVS, CDR2 FQNEAQ. V was shortened by 7 bases and J by 1 base, with 20 bases between the two germline ends. CDR3 bases read: TGTGCCAGCAATTCCCAATTTGGACAGCCGTCTGGGGCCAACGTC. Protein product: CASNSQFGQPSGANV. The entire CDR3 protein reads CASNSQFGQPSGANVLTF.

There are many counts of this clone. The sequence runs out 3 residues before the end of the CDR3; the remainder is reconstructed from the germline J gene. The rearrangement joins TRBV12-3 or TRBV12-4 to TRBJ2-3; a possible D gene is TRBD2 (5 bases). Deletions cut 7 bases from V and 2 bases from J, with 13 bases between. CDR3 size: 14 residues. CDR3 residues: CASTPGLSTDTQYF. CDR3 DNA (partial): TGTGCCAGCACCCCGGGGTTATCCACAGATACG.

This clone was detected a few times. Read coverage stops 3 residues before the CDR3 terminus; the germline J gene supplies the remainder. The rearrangement links TRBV19 to TRBJ1-3; possibly TRBD1 for D (5 bases). Germline CDR1 is LNHDA and CDR2 is SQIVND (reference sequence). The CDR3 extends over 19 amino acids. Trimming took 4 bases from V and 2 from J, leaving 24 bases between them. The CDR3 sequence is CASSTKGLDWTSPGNTIYF. CDR3 DNA (partial): TGTGCCAGTAGTACAAAAGGTCTAGACTGGACAAGCCCTGGAAACACC.

By frequency in the sample, this clone is medium-sized. The read ends 3 residues early relative to the CDR3; the germline J gene fills the gap. The J gene is TRBJ1-2, the V gene TRBV30; TRBD1 aligns across 7 bases. Trimming at V came to 0 bases and at J to 1 base, leaving 8 bases not matched to a gene. Per the germline V gene, CDR1 is GTSNPN and CDR2 is SVGIG (reference sequence). This CDR3 is built from 16 residues. The sequenced part of the CDR3 DNA is TGTGCCTGGAGTGTACCCTACAGGGGCCTTAACTATGGC. Amino acid sequence: CAWSVPYRGLNYG. The entire CDR3 protein is CAWSVPYRGLNYGYTF.

This clone is categorized as medium-sized. The CDR3 end is not reached by the read, which stops 3 residues before it; the germline J gene fills it in. Different DNA sequences within this sample yield the same CDR3. The chain combines TRBV20-1 with TRBJ1-2; 8 bases agree with TRBD1. Per germline, CDR1 DFQATT and CDR2 SNEGSKA (reference sequence). The V gene end was trimmed by 1 base and the J gene end by 5 bases; junction bases not matched to a gene: 3. The CDR3 spans 13 residues. The CDR3 protein is CSARVQGAYGYTF. Partial CDR3 DNA: TGCAGTGCTAGAGTTCAGGGGGCTTATGGC.

This clone was recorded at least ten times. Read sequence stops 3 residues before the CDR3 end, and the germline J gene provides the missing end. This sequence joins TRBV18 and TRBJ2-3; 7 bases map to TRBD1. Germline V gene lookup returns CDR1 KGHSH and CDR2 LQKENI. The junction had 2 bases not matched to a gene; V was cut back by 0 bases and J by 5 bases. The CDR3 spans 14 residues. The covered CDR3 bases are TGTGCCAGCTCACCACCAGGGGGCGAAGATACG. It is translated as CASSPPGGEDT. The complete CDR3 protein is CASSPPGGEDTQYF.

Comment on this clone: Read sequence stops 3 residues before the CDR3 end, and the germline J gene provides the missing end. The chain carries TRBV19 and TRBJ2-3; 9 nucleotides align to TRBD1. The germline gives CDR1 LNHDA, CDR2 SQIVND (reference sequence). The CDR3 consists of 14 residues. The CDR3 spells CASSIVPRTGAQYF. CDR3 bases read: TGTGCCAGTAGTATAGTTCCGCGGACAGGGGCG.

This clone was seen many times. The CDR3: CASSIGGLYEQYF. CDR3 DNA, as far as it was read: TGTGCCAGTAGTATAGGGGGCCTCTACGAG. V is TRBV19 and J is TRBJ2-7; D may be TRBD1 (5 bases). The read terminates 3 residues before the CDR3 end, so the remaining end is supplied by the germline J gene. The CDR3 runs 13 residues. Germline V gives CDR1 LNHDA, CDR2 SQIVND (reference sequence). The germline V and J ends were trimmed by 1 base and 3 bases, with 7 bases remaining between them.

In this sample, this clone turned up many times. From the germline J gene comes the end of the CDR3, since the read stops 3 residues before it. V usage is TRBV5-1 and J usage is TRBJ2-4; D not resolved. Germline CDR1 is SGHRS and CDR2 is YFSETQ. Between the trimmed V and J ends, which lost 0 bases and 0 bases, there was a span of 7 bases. This CDR3 is 15 amino acids long. The DNA read from the CDR3 is TGCGCCAGCAGCTTGGCCGAACAAGCCAAAAACATT. Amino acids: CASSLAEQAKNI. The full-length CDR3 reads as CASSLAEQAKNIQYF.

At least ten counts were recorded for this clone. Coverage ceases 3 residues before the CDR3 finishes, and the germline J gene fills in the end. The rearrangement joins TRBV7-2 to TRBJ2-1, with 7 bases lining up with TRBD1. The CDR3 extends over 15 amino acids. From germline, CDR1 is SGHTA and CDR2 FQGNSA. Trimming took 4 bases from V and 3 from J; bases not matched to a gene: 6. This CDR3 reads CASSYTRDSYNEQFF. Partial CDR3 DNA: TGTGCCAGCAGCTACACCCGGGACAGCTACAATGAG.

This clone was counted ten times or more. The CDR3 end lies 3 residues beyond the end of the read and is filled in from the germline J gene. This chain connects TRBV20-1 to TRBJ2-1; possibly TRBD2 for D (7 bases). From germline, CDR1 is DFQATT and CDR2 SNEGSKA (reference sequence). This CDR3 contains 14 residues. V dropped 5 bases and J dropped 6 bases, with 17 bases sitting between them. The CDR3 here is CSAGLGAGANEQFF. CDR3 bases read: TGCAGTGCTGGCTTGGGGGCGGGGGCCAATGAG.

In this sample, this clone turned up a few times. The missing CDR3 end, 3 residues past where the read stops, is filled in from the germline J gene. The J gene is TRBJ2-3, the V gene TRBV11-2; TRBD2 matches 9 bases. In germline, CDR1 is SGHAT, CDR2 FQNNGV. This CDR3 comprises 15 residues. V trimming: 5 bases; J trimming: 1 base; junction bases outside the gene matches: 4. CDR3 DNA (partial): TGTGCCAGCAGCACAATAGCGGGAGGCACAGATACG. Its protein product is CASSTIAGGTDT. In full, the CDR3 reads CASSTIAGGTDTQYF.

Concerning this clone itself: Sequencing ends 3 residues short of the CDR3 end; the germline J gene provides the rest. The rearrangement uses TRBV20-1 and TRBJ2-7; 9 bases map to TRBD2. The length of the CDR3 is 15 residues. The trim removed 5 bases at V and 5 bases at J, leaving 13 bases unmatched. Germline assignment: CDR1 DFQATT and CDR2 SNEGSKA (reference sequence). CDR3 loop: CSAPHPRREGDEQYF. CDR3 DNA, as far as it was read: TGCAGTGCTCCCCACCCCCGGCGGGAGGGCGACGAG.

CDR3 DNA (partial): TGTGCCAGTAGCCTCGGTAGCGGGAGTTACGAG. As protein: CASSLGSGSYE. The full CDR3 protein is CASSLGSGSYEQYF. The rearrangement links TRBV19 to TRBJ2-7, with 9 bases aligning to TRBD2. Read sequence stops 3 residues before the CDR3 end, and the germline J gene provides the missing end. J was trimmed by 4 bases and V by 6 bases; bases with no gene match: 7. CDR3 length: 14 amino acids. Germline assignment: CDR1 LNHDA and CDR2 SQIVND (reference sequence).

This clone turned up a few times. The sequence runs out 3 residues before the end of the CDR3; the remainder is reconstructed from the germline J gene. The chain couples TRBV7-7 to TRBJ1-2; tentatively, D is TRBD1 (5 bases). Trimming pared 8 bases from V and 2 bases from J, leaving 6 bases between. Germline CDR1 SSHAT, CDR2 FNYEAQ (reference sequence). This CDR3 comprises 11 residues. Partial CDR3 DNA: TGTGCCAGCCCAGGGAACTATGGC. Its protein is CASPGNYG. The full CDR3 reads CASPGNYGYTF.

This clone was seen a few times. The read ends 3 residues early relative to the CDR3; the germline J gene fills the gap. This chain connects TRBV7-8 to TRBJ2-7, with 11 bases aligning to TRBD2. The junction had 12 bases not matched to a gene; V was cut back by 5 bases and J by 6 bases. CDR3 length: 16 residues. CDR1 and CDR2 from the germline V gene are SGHVS and FQNEAQ. CDR3 DNA, as far as it was read: TGTGCCAGCAGCGACCTAGCGGGAGGACCAGGGGGCGAG. This translates into CASSDLAGGPGGE. The full CDR3 sequence reads CASSDLAGGPGGEQYF.